This TCR beta chain was sequenced for a study of T cells in narcolepsy. Study-level points and caveats: No autoreactive T cell clone sequences appeared in some memory CD4+ repertoires.

The CDR3 contains 15 residues. V was clipped by 4 bases and J by 5 bases; unmatched bases: 11. The V gene's germline CDR1 is SGHAT and CDR2 FQNNGV. Some clones are missing from TCRdb's copy, which holds only in-frame ones; the method was immunoSEQ multiplex PCR. The sample lists about 35,000 clones; 80% were seen once. This clone occurred a few times. Its antigen is as yet unknown. Specimen: memory (CD45RA-) CD4+ T cells from blood. The sequence was obtained from a human donor in good health. The chain joins TRBV11-2 to TRBJ2-7; TRBD1 agrees at 7 bases. The CDR3 region is CASSSRDRVGNEQYF. The CDR3 DNA is TGTGCCAGCAGCTCCCGAGACAGGGTGGGCAACGAGCAGTACTTC.